This is a list of T cell receptor beta chains from one sample in a study of T cell responses to AZD1222 COVID-19 vaccine. Clones were sequenced by immunoSEQ multiplex PCR, and TCRdb holds only the in-frame ones, with some missing. The data hold over 130,000 clones, with about 91% observed a single time. The material was peripheral blood, obtained 28 days after the second AZD1222 dose. These TCRs come from an adult who received the AZD1222 COVID-19 vaccine. Each CDR3 is given with its conserved first and last residue. A D gene is named only where the DNA matches it firmly. Expanded clones get a size class; other rows say once, few or many, or leave the size out.

>NA|TRBV5-6|NA|TRBJ2-5
CASSLDETQYF
TGTGCCAGCAGCTTGGACGAGACCCAGTACTTC
>NA|TRBV7-9|NA|TRBJ1-1
CASSLADNTEAFF
TGTGCCAGCAGCTTAGCAGATAACACTGAAGCTTTCTTT
>NA|TRBV19|NA|TRBJ1-5
CASSMPGHYSNQPQHF
TGTGCCAGTAGTATGCCGGGACATTATAGCAATCAGCCCCAGCATTTT
>NA|TRBV4-1|NA|TRBJ2-2
CASSQAQGPSGELFF
TGCGCCAGCAGCCAAGCGCAGGGACCCTCCGGGGAGCTGTTTTTT
>NA|TRBV7-9|NA|TRBJ2-3
CASSSTGTDTQYF
TGTGCCAGCAGCTCGACCGGCACAGATACGCAGTATTTT
>NA|TRBV5-8|NA|TRBJ2-1
CASSETYNEQFF
TGTGCCAGCAGCGAGACCTACAATGAGCAGTTCTTC
>TRBD1|TRBV29-1|NA|TRBJ1-2
CSVVSRGDGYTF
TGCAGCGTTGTTAGCAGGGGGGATGGCTACACCTTC
>TRBD1|TRBV7-2|NA|TRBJ1-1
CASSLVRDREAFF
TGTGCCAGCAGCTTAGTAAGGGACAGGGAAGCTTTCTTT
>NA|TRBV12-3/TRBV12-4|NA|TRBJ1-2
CASRRRTYGYTF
TGTGCCAGCAGGCGGAGGACGTATGGCTACACCTTC
>TRBD2|TRBV4-3|NA|TRBJ2-7
CASSQEVASGRHYEQYF
TGCGCCAGCAGCCAAGAAGTTGCTAGCGGGAGGCACTACGAGCAGTACTTC
>NA|TRBV6-5|NA|TRBJ2-5
CASSREIQETQYF
TGTGCCAGCAGCCGGGAGATCCAAGAGACCCAGTACTTC
>TRBD1|TRBV28|NA|TRBJ2-2
CASTQPRDRGNTGELFF
TGTGCCAGCACCCAACCCCGGGACAGGGGCAACACCGGGGAGCTGTTTTTT
>NA|TRBV11-3|NA|TRBJ2-1
CASSLGINEQFF
TGTGCCAGCAGCTTAGGGATCAATGAGCAGTTCTTC
>NA|TRBV28|NA|TRBJ1-1
CASSPTGILDEAFF
TGTGCCAGCAGTCCTACGGGTATTCTTGATGAAGCTTTCTTT
>TRBD2|TRBV7-2|NA|TRBJ2-2
CASSSQGLAGVRTGELFF
TGTGCCAGCAGCTCTCAAGGACTAGCGGGAGTGAGAACCGGGGAGCTGTTTTTT
>NA|TRBV5-4|NA|TRBJ2-3
CASSFRTDTQYF
TGTGCCAGCAGCTTTCGCACAGATACGCAGTATTTT
>TRBD1|TRBV24-1|NA|TRBJ1-1
CATRGTGSTEAFF
TGTGCCACGCGAGGGACAGGGAGCACTGAAGCTTTCTTT
>NA|TRBV19|NA|TRBJ1-2
CASNPTAENYGYTF
TGTGCCAGTAATCCCACAGCCGAAAACTATGGCTACACCTTC
>NA|TRBV29-1|NA|TRBJ2-2
CSASVLTGELFF
TGCAGCGCTTCGGTTCTCACCGGGGAGCTGTTTTTT
>NA|TRBV12-3/TRBV12-4|NA|TRBJ1-2
CASSLALTGGYTF
TGTGCCAGCAGTTTAGCGCTAACAGGAGGCTACACCTTC
>TRBD1|TRBV2|once|TRBJ2-1
CALDRGRDNEQFF
TGTGCCCTTGACAGGGGACGGGACAATGAGCAGTTCTTC
>NA|TRBV19|once|TRBJ1-5
CASARGGNQPQHF
TGTGCCAGTGCCCGTGGGGGCAATCAGCCCCAGCATTTT
>NA|TRBV6-5|NA|TRBJ1-4
CASSPNIGANEKLFF
TGTGCCAGCAGTCCTAATATAGGGGCTAATGAAAAACTGTTTTTT
>NA|TRBV7-7|NA|TRBJ2-7
CASSRQDDGTRSSYEQYF
TGTGCTAGCAGCCGACAAGACGACGGGACAAGGAGCTCCTACGAGCAGTACTTC
>TRBD2|TRBV18|NA|TRBJ2-5
CASSTSGQETQYF
TGTGCCAGCTCGACTAGCGGGCAAGAGACCCAGTACTTC
>TRBD2|TRBV11-2|NA|TRBJ2-3
CASNRLAATGGTQYF
TGTGCCAGCAACCGACTAGCGGCTACTGGAGGTACGCAGTATTTT
>NA|TRBV19|NA|TRBJ1-5
CASSIVSAARSNQPQHF
TGTGCCAGTAGTATAGTATCAGCGGCGAGGAGCAATCAGCCCCAGCATTTT
>TRBD1|TRBV6-6|NA|TRBJ1-5
CASRTPGDRVQAQHF
TGTGCCAGCAGAACGCCTGGGGACAGAGTTCAGGCCCAGCATTTT
>TRBD2|TRBV5-1|NA|TRBJ2-3
CASTISGTFTDTQYF
TGCGCCAGCACCATTAGCGGGACCTTCACAGATACGCAGTATTTT
>NA|TRBV4-2|NA|TRBJ1-1
CASKANTEAFF
TGTGCCAGCAAAGCGAACACTGAAGCTTTCTTT
>NA|TRBV9|NA|TRBJ1-6
CASSPDRLNSPLHF
TGTGCCAGCAGCCCCGACAGGCTCAATTCACCCCTCCACTTT
>NA|TRBV19|NA|TRBJ1-2
CASSIDLGIYGYTF
TGTGCCAGTAGTATCGATCTCGGTATCTATGGCTACACCTTC
>NA|TRBV7-3|NA|TRBJ2-5
CASSPSGVREGETQYF
TGTGCCAGCAGCCCCTCCGGGGTGCGGGAAGGAGAGACCCAGTACTTC
>NA|TRBV5-5|NA|TRBJ2-7
CASSTAGFQAYYEQYF
TGTGCCAGCAGCACGGCCGGGTTTCAGGCATACTACGAGCAGTACTTC
>TRBD1|TRBV6-4|NA|TRBJ2-2
CASSDSEGAEELFF
TGTGCCAGCAGTGACTCAGAGGGGGCCGAGGAGCTGTTTTTT
>TRBD1|TRBV9|NA|TRBJ1-6
CASSDRDRDISYNSPLHF
TGTGCCAGCAGCGACCGGGACAGGGACATCTCCTATAATTCACCCCTCCACTTT
>NA|TRBV27|few|TRBJ1-5
CASSIRGGNQPQHF
TGTGCCAGCAGTATCAGGGGTGGGAATCAGCCCCAGCATTTT
>NA|TRBV6-1|NA|TRBJ2-3
CASSEKRLVGSTDTQYF
TGTGCCAGCAGTGAAAAACGGTTGGTCGGAAGCACAGATACGCAGTATTTT
>TRBD1|TRBV28|NA|TRBJ1-1
CASSFVQGARRKMNTEAFF
TGTGCCAGCAGTTTCGTTCAGGGGGCGCGGCGGAAAATGAACACTGAAGCTTTCTTT
>NA|TRBV30|NA|TRBJ1-2
CAWRTDRPLGYTF
TGTGCCTGGAGGACAGATAGGCCTTTGGGCTACACCTTC
>TRBD2|TRBV7-3|NA|TRBJ2-2
CASSRITGGTGELFF
TGTGCCAGCAGCCGTATTACGGGGGGCACCGGGGAGCTGTTTTTT
>NA|TRBV7-2|NA|TRBJ2-1
CASSFLRDYAFNEQFF
TGTGCCAGCAGCTTTTTACGGGATTATGCGTTTAATGAGCAGTTCTTC
>TRBD2|TRBV9|once|TRBJ2-1
CASSTGLADYNEQFF
TGTGCCAGCAGCACCGGACTAGCAGACTACAATGAGCAGTTCTTC